This entry lists 9 T cell receptor beta chains sequenced from one sample in a study of control samples from healthy donors and cancer patients. Method: immunoSEQ multiplex PCR; TCRdb's copy keeps in-frame clones and lacks some. The profile shows 150,000 to 200,000 clones, just over 95% of them singletons. The sequenced sample was blood. The receptors stem from a woman under 40 in good health.

The rearrangement uses TRBV18 and TRBJ2-1, with 10 bases lining up with TRBD2. J was trimmed by 7 bases and V by 0 bases; bases with no gene match: 6. The CDR3 loop spans 16 amino acids. Germline V gene lookup returns CDR1 KGHSH and CDR2 LQKENI. The CDR3, as DNA: TGTGCCAGCTCACCACCGTCTAGCGGGGGCAGGAATGAGCAGTTCTTC. Amino acid sequence: CASSPPSSGGRNEQFF.

The rearrangement joins TRBV3-1 (or the pseudogene TRBV3-2) to TRBJ2-3, with TRBD2 matching over 9 bases. The V segment lost 3 bases and the J segment 4 bases; nucleotides outside the gene matches: 11. The CDR3 is made up of 17 amino acids. Germline V gives CDR1 LGHDT, CDR2 YNNKEL (reference sequence). The CDR3 DNA follows: TGTGCCAGCAGCCAGCGGTACTTAGCGGGAGAATCAGATACGCAGTATTTT. The encoded protein is CASSQRYLAGESDTQYF.

The V gene is TRBV16, the J gene TRBJ2-3; D ambiguous. This CDR3 comprises 15 residues. Germline V gene sequence: CDR1 KGHSY, CDR2 FQNENV. V lost 3 bases to trimming and J lost 2 bases, with 12 bases between them. The CDR3 DNA sequence: TGTGCCAGCAGCCAGGTGGGCAGGATCACAGATACGCAGTATTTT. It encodes CASSQVGRITDTQYF.

This chain links TRBV2 with TRBJ1-1; D is unresolved. Germline-derived CDR1 and CDR2 are SNHLY and FYNNEI. The CDR3 runs 13 residues. The V end was cut by 9 bases, the J end by 1 base, with 12 bases between. The CDR3 nucleotides are TGTGCCAGGGCGCAGGCTAGGAACACTGAAGCTTTCTTT. Protein product: CARAQARNTEAFF.

The chain combines TRBV4-1 with TRBJ1-1, with D perhaps TRBD1 (5 bases). CDR3 length: 14 amino acids. Trimming removed 4 bases at V and 4 bases at J, with 13 bases between. Germline loops: CDR1 MGHRA, CDR2 YSYEKL. The CDR3 region is CASSPGGSSTEAFF. CDR3 DNA: TGCGCCAGCAGCCCGGGGGGGAGCAGCACTGAAGCTTTCTTT.

This chain uses TRBV19 with TRBJ2-1; 8 nucleotides agree with TRBD2. This CDR3 is 16 amino acids long. Germline CDR1 and CDR2: LNHDA and SQIVND (reference sequence). J was trimmed by 1 base and V by 5 bases; bases with no gene match: 7. CDR3 nucleotide sequence: TGTGCCAGTAGTTTCCCCAGCGGGAGTTCCTACAATGAGCAGTTCTTC. Residues: CASSFPSGSSYNEQFF.

This chain joins TRBV3-1 (or the pseudogene TRBV3-2) and TRBJ2-7; 7 nucleotides match TRBD1. The CDR3 consists of 14 residues. Unmatched junction bases numbered 4, after V lost 3 bases and J lost 2 bases. The germline CDR1 and CDR2 sequences are LGHDT and YNNKEL (reference sequence). CDR3 sequence: CASSQAGGPYEQYF. CDR3 sequence (DNA): TGTGCCAGCAGCCAGGCAGGGGGACCCTACGAGCAGTACTTC.

This chain uses TRBV21-1 with TRBJ2-7; the table gives TRBD2 as D, unverified against the DNA. TRBV21-1 is a pseudogene. The CDR3 is made up of 15 amino acids. This chain's CDR3 is CASSRWGVQQSEQYF. The CDR3 nucleotides are TGTGCCAGCAGTCGATGGGGGGTCCAACAAAGCGAGCAGTACTTC.

The chain employs TRBV7-2 and TRBJ1-2; D is undetermined. CDR1 is SGHTA, CDR2 FQGNSA, per germline. This CDR3 is 14 amino acids long. The ends were cut back, 0 bases at V and 2 bases at J, with 7 bases in the middle. The CDR3 loop is CASSLAPGNYGYTF. The CDR3 DNA reads as TGTGCCAGCAGCTTAGCGCCCGGGAACTATGGCTACACCTTC.